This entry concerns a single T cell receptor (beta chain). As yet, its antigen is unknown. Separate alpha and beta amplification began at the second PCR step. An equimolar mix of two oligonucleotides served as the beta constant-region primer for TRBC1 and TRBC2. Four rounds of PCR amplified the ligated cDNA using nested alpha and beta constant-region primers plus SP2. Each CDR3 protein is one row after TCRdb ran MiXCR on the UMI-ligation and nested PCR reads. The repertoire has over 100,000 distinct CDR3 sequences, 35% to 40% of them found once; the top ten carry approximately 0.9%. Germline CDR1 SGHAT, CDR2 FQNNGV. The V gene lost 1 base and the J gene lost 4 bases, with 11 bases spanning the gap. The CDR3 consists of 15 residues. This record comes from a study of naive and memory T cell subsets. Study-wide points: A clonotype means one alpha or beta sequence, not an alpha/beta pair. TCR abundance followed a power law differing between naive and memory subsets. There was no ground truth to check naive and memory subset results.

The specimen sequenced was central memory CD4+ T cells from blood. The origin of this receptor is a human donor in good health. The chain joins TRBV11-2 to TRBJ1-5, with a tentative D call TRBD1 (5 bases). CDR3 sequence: CASSLAAGNNQPQHF. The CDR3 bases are TGTGCCAGCAGCTTAGCGGCAGGGAATAATCAGCCCCAGCATTTT. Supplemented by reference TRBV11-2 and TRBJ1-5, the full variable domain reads EAGVAQSPRYKIIEKRQSVAFWCNPISGHATLYWYQQILGQGPKLLIQFQNNGVVDDSQLPKDRFSAERLKGVDSTLKIQPAKLEDSAVYLCASSLAAGNNQPQHFGDGTRLSIL.